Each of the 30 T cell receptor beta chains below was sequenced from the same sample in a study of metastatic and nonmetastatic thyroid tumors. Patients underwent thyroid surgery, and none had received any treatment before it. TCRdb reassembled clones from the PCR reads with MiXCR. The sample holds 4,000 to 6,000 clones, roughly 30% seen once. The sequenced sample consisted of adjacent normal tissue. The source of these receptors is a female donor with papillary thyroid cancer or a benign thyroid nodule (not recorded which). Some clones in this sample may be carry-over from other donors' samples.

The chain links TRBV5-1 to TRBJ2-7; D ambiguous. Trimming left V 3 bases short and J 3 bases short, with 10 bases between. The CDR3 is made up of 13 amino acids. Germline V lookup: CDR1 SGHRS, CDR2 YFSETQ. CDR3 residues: CASSYGPIYEQYF. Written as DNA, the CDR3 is TGCGCCAGCAGCTACGGCCCTATCTACGAGCAGTACTTC.

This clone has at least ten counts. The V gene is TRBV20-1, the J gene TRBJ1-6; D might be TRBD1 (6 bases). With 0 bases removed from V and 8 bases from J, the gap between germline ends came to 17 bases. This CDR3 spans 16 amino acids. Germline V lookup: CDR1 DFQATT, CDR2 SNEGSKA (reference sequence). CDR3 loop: CSARDFRAGVYSPLHF. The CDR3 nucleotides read TGCAGTGCTAGAGATTTCAGGGCAGGGGTTTATTCACCCCTCCACTTT.

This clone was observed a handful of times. In nucleotides, the CDR3 is TGTGCCAGCAGCTTGGGGGGACAGGGCCACGAGCAGTACTTC. Amino acids: CASSLGGQGHEQYF. This sequence joins TRBV7-2 and TRBJ2-7, with 9 bases fitting TRBD1. V trimming: 3 bases; J trimming: 5 bases; junction bases outside the gene matches: 5. From germline, CDR1 is SGHTA and CDR2 FQGNSA. CDR3 length equals 14 residues.

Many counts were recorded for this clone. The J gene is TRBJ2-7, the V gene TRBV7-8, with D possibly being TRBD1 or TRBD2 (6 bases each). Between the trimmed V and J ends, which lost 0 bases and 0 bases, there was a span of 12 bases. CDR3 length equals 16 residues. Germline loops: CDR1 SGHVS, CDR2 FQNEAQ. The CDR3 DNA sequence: TGTGCCAGCAGCTTAGCCGCCGGGGGCTCCTCCTACGAGCAGTACTTC. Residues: CASSLAAGGSSYEQYF.

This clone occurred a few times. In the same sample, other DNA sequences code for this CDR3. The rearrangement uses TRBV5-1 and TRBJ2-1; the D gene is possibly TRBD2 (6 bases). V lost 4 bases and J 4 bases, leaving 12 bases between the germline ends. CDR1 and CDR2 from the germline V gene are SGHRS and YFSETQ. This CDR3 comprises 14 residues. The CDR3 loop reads CASSQGGGYNEQFF. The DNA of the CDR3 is TGCGCCAGCAGCCAGGGAGGAGGGTACAATGAGCAGTTCTTC.

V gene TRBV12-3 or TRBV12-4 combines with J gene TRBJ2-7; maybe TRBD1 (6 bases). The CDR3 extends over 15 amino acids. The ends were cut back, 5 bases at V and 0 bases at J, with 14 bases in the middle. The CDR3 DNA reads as TGTGCCAGCAGTCCTTCCCAGGGGAGCTCCTACGAGCAGTACTTC. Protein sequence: CASSPSQGSSYEQYF.

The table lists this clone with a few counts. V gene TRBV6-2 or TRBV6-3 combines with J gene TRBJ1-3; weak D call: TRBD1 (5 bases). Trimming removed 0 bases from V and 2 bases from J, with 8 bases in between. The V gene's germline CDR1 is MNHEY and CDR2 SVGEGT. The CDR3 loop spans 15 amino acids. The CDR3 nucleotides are TGTGCCAGCAGTTACTCCGGGACGACTGGAAACACCATATATTTT. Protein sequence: CASSYSGTTGNTIYF.

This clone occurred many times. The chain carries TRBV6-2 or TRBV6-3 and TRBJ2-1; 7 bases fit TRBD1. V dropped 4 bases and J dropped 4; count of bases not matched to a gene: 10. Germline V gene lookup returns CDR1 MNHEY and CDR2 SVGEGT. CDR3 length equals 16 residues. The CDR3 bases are TGTGCCAGCAGTTCTTTAAACAGGGGTCGATACAATGAGCAGTTCTTC. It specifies CASSSLNRGRYNEQFF.

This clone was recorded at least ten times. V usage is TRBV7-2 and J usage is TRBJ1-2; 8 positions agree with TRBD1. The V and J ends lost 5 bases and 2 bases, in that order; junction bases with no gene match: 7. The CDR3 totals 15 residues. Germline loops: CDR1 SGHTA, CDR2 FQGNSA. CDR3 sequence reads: CASSPGQGDNYGYTF. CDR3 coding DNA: TGTGCCAGCAGCCCCGGACAGGGCGACAACTATGGCTACACCTTC.

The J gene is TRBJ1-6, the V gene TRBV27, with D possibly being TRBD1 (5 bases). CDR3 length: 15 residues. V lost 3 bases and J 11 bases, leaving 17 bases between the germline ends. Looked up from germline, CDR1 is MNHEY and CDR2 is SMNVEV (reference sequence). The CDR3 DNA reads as TGTGCCAGCAGTTTGAGCAGGGACCTAAGAACACCCCTCCACTTT. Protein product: CASSLSRDLRTPLHF.

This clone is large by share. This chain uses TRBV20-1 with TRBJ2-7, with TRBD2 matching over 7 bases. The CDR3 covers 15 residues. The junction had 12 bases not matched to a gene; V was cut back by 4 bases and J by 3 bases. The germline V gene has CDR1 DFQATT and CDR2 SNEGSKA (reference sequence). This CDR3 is CSANSNRDYNYEQYF. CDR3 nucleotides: TGCAGTGCTAACTCAAACCGGGACTACAACTACGAGCAGTACTTC.

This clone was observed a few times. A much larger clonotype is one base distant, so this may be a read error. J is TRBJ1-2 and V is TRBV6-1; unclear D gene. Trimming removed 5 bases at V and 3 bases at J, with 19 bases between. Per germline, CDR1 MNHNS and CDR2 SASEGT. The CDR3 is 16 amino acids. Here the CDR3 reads CASSPSTVLSHYGYTF. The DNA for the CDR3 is TGTGCCAGCAGTCCTTCAACGGTGCTATCACACTATGGCTACACCTTC.

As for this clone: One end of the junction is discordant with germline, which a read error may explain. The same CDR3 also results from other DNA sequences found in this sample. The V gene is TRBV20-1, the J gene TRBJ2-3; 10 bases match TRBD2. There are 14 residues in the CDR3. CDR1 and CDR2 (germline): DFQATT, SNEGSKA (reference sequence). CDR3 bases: TGCAGAGGGATTTCTAGCGGGGGCACAGATACTCAGTATTTT. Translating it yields CRGISSGGTDTQYF.

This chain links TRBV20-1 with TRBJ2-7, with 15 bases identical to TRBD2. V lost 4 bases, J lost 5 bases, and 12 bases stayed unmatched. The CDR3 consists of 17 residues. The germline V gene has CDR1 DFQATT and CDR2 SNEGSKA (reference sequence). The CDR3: CSATNGTSGRSVNEQYF. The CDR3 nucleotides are TGCAGTGCTACCAACGGGACTAGCGGGAGGTCCGTTAACGAGCAGTACTTC.

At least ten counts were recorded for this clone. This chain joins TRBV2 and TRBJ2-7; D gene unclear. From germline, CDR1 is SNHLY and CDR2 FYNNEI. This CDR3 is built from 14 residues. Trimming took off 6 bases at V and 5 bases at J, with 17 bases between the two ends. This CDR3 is CASRIQQVSHEQYF. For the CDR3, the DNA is TGTGCCAGCAGGATTCAGCAGGTCAGCCACGAGCAGTACTTC.

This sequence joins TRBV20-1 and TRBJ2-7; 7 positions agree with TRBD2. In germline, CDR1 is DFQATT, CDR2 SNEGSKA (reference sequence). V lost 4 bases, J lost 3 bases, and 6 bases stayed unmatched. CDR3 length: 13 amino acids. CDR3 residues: CSATPSGNYEQYF. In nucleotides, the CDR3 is TGCAGTGCTACTCCTAGCGGTAACTACGAGCAGTACTTC.

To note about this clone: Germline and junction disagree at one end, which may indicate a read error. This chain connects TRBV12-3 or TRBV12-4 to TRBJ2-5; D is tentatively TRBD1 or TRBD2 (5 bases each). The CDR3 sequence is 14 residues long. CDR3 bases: TGTGCCAGCAGACTGGGACCCTACCCGAAGACCAAGTACTTC. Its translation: CASRLGPYPKTKYF.

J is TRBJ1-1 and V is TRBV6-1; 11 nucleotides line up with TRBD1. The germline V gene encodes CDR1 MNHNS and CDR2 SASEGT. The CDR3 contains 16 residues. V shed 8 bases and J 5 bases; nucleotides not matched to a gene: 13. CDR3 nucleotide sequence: TGTGCCAGCGGATCCTTAGGACAGGGGGCGCGTACTGAAGCTTTCTTT. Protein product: CASGSLGQGARTEAFF.

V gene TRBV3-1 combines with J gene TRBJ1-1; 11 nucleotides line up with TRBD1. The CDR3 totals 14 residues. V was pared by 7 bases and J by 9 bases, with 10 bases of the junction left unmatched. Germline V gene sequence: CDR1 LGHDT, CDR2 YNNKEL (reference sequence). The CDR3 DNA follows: TGTGCCAGCACCCTGGGACAGGGGGTTCAGCAAGCTTTCTTT. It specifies CASTLGQGVQQAFF.

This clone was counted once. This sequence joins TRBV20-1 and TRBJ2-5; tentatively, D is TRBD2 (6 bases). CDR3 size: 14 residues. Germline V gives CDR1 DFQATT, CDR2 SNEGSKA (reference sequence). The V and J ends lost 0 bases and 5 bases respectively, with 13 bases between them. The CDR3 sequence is CSARDLGGRETQYF. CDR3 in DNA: TGCAGTGCTAGAGACCTCGGAGGGAGGGAGACCCAGTACTTC.

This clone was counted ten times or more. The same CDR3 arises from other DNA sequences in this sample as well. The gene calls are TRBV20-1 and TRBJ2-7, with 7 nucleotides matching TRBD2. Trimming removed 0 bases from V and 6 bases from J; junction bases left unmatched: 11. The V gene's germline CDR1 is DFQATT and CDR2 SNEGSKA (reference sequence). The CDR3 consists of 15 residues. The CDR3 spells CSARDSGPWPSEQYF. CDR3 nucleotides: TGCAGTGCTAGAGATAGCGGGCCATGGCCGAGCGAGCAGTACTTC.

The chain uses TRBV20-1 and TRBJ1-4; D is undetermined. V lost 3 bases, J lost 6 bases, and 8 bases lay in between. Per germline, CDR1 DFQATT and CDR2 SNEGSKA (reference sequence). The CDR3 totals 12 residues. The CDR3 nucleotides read TGCAGTGCTAGCGGGTTTCATGAAAAACTGTTTTTT. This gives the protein CSASGFHEKLFF.

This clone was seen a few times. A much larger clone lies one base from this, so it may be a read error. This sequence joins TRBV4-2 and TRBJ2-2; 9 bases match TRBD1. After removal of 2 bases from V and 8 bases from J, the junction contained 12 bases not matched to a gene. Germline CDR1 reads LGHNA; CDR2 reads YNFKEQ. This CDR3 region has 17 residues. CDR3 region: CASSQTGTGIYGGELFF. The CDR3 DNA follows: TGTGCCAGCAGCCAAACCGGGACAGGGATCTATGGAGGGGAGCTGTTTTTT.

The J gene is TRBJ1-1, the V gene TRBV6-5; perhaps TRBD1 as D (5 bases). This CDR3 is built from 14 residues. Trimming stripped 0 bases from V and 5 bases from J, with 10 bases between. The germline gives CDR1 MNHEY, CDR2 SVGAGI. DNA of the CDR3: TGTGCCAGCAGTTACTCGACTGGGGGGACTGAAGCTTTCTTT. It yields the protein CASSYSTGGTEAFF.

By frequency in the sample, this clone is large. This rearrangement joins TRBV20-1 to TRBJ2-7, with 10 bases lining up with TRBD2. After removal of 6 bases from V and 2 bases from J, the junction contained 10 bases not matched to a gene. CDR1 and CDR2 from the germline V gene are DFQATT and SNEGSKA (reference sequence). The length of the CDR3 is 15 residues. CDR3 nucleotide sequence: TGCAGTGCGATCCCTAGCGGGAGTTCAACCTACGAGCAGTACTTC. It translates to CSAIPSGSSTYEQYF.

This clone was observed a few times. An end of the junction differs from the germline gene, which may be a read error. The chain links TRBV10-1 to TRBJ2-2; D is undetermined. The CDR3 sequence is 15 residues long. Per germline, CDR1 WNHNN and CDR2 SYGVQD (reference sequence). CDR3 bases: TGCGCCAGCAGTGAGTCCCGGCTGGGTTCCGGTGAGCTGTTTTTT. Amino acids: CASSESRLGSGELFF.

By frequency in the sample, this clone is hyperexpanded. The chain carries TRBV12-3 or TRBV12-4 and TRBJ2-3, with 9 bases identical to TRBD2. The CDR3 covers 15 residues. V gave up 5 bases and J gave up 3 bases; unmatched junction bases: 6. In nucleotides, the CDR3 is TGTGCCAGCAGTCTCGGACTAGCGTCTACAGATACGCAGTATTTT. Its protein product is CASSLGLASTDTQYF.

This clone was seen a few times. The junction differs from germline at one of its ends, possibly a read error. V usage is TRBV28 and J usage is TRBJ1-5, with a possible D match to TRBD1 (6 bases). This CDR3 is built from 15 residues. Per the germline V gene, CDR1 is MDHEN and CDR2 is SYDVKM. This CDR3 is CASSPHRGAGQPHYF. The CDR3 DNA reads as TGTGCCAGCAGTCCACATCGGGGGGCTGGTCAGCCCCATTATTTT.

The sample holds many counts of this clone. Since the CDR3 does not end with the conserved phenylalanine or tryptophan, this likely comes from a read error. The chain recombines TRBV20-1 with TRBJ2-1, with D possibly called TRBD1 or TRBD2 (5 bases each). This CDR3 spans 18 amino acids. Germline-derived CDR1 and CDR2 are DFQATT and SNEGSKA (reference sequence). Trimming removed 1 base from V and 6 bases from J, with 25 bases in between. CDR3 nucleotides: TGCAGTGCTAGAGGAGGGGTTTCTGGGATCCGGGGCGTCAATGAGCAGTTCTGC. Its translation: CSARGGVSGIRGVNEQFC.

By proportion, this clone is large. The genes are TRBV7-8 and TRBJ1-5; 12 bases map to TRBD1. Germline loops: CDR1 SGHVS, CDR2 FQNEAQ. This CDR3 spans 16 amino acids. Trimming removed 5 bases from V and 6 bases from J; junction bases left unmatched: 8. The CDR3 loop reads CASSPFGTGGIQPQHF. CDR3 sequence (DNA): TGTGCCAGCAGCCCTTTCGGGACAGGGGGCATTCAGCCCCAGCATTTT.